This T cell receptor (beta chain) was sequenced for a study of T cells in tuberculosis. TCRdb keeps only in-frame clones here, not all; method: immunoSEQ multiplex PCR. The profile covers around 38,000 clones, with 95% appearing a single time and about 3.7% taken by the ten largest. Trimming pared 2 bases from V and 4 bases from J, leaving 4 bases between. The CDR3 totals 12 residues. CDR1 and CDR2 (germline): SNHLY, FYNNEI. The specimen was PBMCs. The TCR was taken from a donor between 5 and 29 years old with latent tuberculosis or without tuberculosis infection. V gene TRBV2 combines with J gene TRBJ2-3; no clear D. CDR3 bases: TGTGCCAGCAGTGAACAGTCAGATACGCAGTATTTT. Translation: CASSEQSDTQYF.